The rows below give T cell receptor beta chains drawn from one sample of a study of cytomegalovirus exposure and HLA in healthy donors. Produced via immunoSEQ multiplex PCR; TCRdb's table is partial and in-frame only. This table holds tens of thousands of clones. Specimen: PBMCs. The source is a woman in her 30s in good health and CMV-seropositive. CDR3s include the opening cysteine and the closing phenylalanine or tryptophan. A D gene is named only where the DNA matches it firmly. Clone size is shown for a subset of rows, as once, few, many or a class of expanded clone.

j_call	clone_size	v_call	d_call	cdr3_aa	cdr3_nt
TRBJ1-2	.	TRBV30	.	CAWQDSDYGYTF	TGTGCATGGCAGGACAGTGACTATGGCTACACCTTC
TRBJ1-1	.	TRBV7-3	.	CASSLSRGGEAFF	TGTGCCAGCAGCTTAAGCAGGGGCGGTGAAGCTTTCTTT
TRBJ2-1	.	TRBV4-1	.	CASSPGNYMQFF	TGCGCCAGCAGCCCAGGGAACTACATGCAGTTCTTC
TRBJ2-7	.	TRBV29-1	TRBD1	CSVASGTGNEQYF	TGCAGCGTGGCCTCAGGGACAGGGAACGAGCAGTACTTC
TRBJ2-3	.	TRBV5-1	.	CASSLSRAEADTQYF	TGCGCCAGCAGCCTGTCCAGAGCGGAGGCAGATACGCAGTATTTT
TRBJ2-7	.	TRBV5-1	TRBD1	CASSLGQGAYEQYF	TGCGCCAGCAGCTTAGGACAGGGGGCCTACGAGCAGTACTTC
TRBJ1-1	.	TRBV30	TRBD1	CAWSNLYRGNTEAFF	TGTGCCTGGAGCAACCTCTACAGGGGAAATACTGAAGCTTTCTTT
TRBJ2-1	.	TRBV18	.	CASSPGAADNEQFF	TGTGCCAGCTCACCAGGGGCGGCCGACAATGAGCAGTTCTTC
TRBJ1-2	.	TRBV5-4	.	CASSLEPDSNYGYTF	TGTGCCAGCAGCTTGGAGCCGGACTCTAACTATGGCTACACCTTC
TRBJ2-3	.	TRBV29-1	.	CSVLPGGQRTDTQYF	TGCAGCGTTCTACCTGGTGGACAGAGAACAGATACGCAGTATTTT
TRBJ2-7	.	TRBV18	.	CASSEDGGAYEQYF	TGTGCCAGCTCAGAGGACGGGGGTGCCTACGAGCAGTACTTC
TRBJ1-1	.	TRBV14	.	CASSQDSMNTEAFF	TGTGCCAGCAGCCAGGACTCCATGAACACTGAAGCTTTCTTT
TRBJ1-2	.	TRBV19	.	CASSIPGYYGYTF	TGTGCCAGTAGTATCCCAGGGTACTATGGCTACACCTTC
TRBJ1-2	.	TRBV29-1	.	CSVGDGNYGYTF	TGCAGCGTTGGCGACGGGAACTATGGCTACACCTTC
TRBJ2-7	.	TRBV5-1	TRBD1	CASSRTGLDSYEQYF	TGCGCCAGCAGCCGGACAGGGTTGGACTCCTACGAGCAGTACTTC
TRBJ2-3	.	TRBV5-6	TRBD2	CASRGWASGADTQYF	TGTGCCAGCAGAGGGTGGGCTAGCGGAGCAGATACGCAGTATTTT
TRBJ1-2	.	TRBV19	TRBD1	CASAKDRGSYTF	TGTGCCAGTGCCAAGGACAGGGGCAGCTACACCTTC
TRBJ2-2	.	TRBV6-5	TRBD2	CATTSGTLNTGELFF	TGTGCCACCACTAGCGGGACACTTAACACCGGGGAGCTGTTTTTT
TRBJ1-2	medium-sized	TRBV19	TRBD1	CASSKYREGQVGCGYTF	TGTGCCAGTAGTAAATACAGGGAGGGACAGGTAGGTTGTGGCTACACCTTC
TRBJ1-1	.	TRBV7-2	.	CATPKREAFF	TGTGCCACGCCGAAGAGGGAGGCTTTCTTT
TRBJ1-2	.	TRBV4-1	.	CASSQGGLTNYGYTF	TGCGCCAGCAGCCAAGGAGGACTAACTAACTATGGCTACACCTTC
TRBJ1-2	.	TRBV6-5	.	CASRESPNYGYTF	TGTGCCAGCAGGGAGTCCCCTAACTATGGCTACACCTTC
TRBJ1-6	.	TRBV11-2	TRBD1	CASSSPGTDSPLHF	TGTGCCAGCAGCTCCCCCGGGACAGATTCACCCCTCCACTTT
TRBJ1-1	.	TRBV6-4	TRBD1	CASSGQGAGSFF	TGTGCCAGCAGCGGACAGGGAGCCGGATCTTTCTTT
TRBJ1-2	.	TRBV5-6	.	CASTPAGNYGYTF	TGTGCCAGCACCCCCGCAGGGAACTATGGCTACACCTTC
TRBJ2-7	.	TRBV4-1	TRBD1	CASSRGQGGSYEQYF	TGCGCCAGCAGCCGGGGACAGGGAGGTTCCTACGAGCAGTACTTC
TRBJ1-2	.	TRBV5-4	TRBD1	CASSLGQGAYGYTF	TGTGCCAGCAGCTTGGGGCAGGGGGCCTATGGCTACACCTTC
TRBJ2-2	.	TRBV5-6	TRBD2	CASSLGGGPTGELFF	TGTGCCAGCAGCTTGGGGGGAGGGCCGACCGGGGAGCTGTTTTTT
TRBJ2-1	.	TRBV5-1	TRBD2	CASSPSGDHGNEQFF	TGCGCCAGCAGCCCTAGCGGGGACCATGGGAATGAGCAGTTCTTC
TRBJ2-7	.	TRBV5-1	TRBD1	CASSSRTGGGYEQYF	TGCGCCAGCAGCTCCAGGACAGGGGGGGGATACGAGCAGTACTTC
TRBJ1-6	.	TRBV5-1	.	CASSFEQGRVSPLHF	TGCGCCAGCAGCTTTGAACAGGGAAGGGTATCACCCCTCCACTTT
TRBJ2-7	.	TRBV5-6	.	CASSLANSYEQYF	TGTGCCAGCAGCTTGGCCAACAGCTACGAGCAGTACTTC
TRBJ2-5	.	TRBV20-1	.	CSAVPKTQYF	TGCAGTGCTGTTCCTAAGACCCAGTACTTC
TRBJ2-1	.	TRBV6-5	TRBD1	CASSSPGQGVYEQFF	TGTGCCAGCAGTTCTCCGGGACAGGGGGTCTATGAGCAGTTCTTC
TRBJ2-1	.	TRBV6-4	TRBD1	CASGIQGSSYNEQFF	TGTGCCAGCGGAATACAGGGGAGCTCCTACAATGAGCAGTTCTTC
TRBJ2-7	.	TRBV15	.	CATSREPGRSYEQYF	TGTGCCACCAGCAGAGAACCAGGGCGGTCCTACGAGCAGTACTTC
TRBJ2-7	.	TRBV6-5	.	CASLRTASAYEQYF	TGTGCCAGCTTGCGGACAGCGAGCGCCTACGAGCAGTACTTC
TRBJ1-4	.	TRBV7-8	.	CASSLGVGARTTNEKLFF	TGTGCCAGCAGCTTAGGTGTAGGGGCGCGGACGACTAATGAAAAACTGTTTTTT
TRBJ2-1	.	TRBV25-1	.	CASSEYGHEQFF	TGTGCCAGCAGTGAATATGGGCATGAGCAGTTCTTC
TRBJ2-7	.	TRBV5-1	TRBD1	CASSTGTGSDEQYF	TGCGCCAGCAGCACCGGGACAGGGTCGGACGAGCAGTACTTC
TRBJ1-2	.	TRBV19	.	CASSPRTDSYGYTF	TGTGCCAGTAGCCCGAGGACCGACAGCTATGGCTACACCTTC
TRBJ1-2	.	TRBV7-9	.	CASSSGEYVGYTF	TGTGCCAGCAGTTCCGGGGAGTACGTTGGCTACACCTTC
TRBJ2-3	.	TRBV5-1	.	CASSLRTGMADTQYF	TGCGCCAGCAGCTTGCGCACAGGGATGGCAGATACGCAGTATTTT
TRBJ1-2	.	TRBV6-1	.	CASRQTGERYGYTF	TGTGCCAGCAGACAGACAGGTGAACGCTATGGCTACACCTTC
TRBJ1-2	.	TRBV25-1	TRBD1	CASSARQGPSYGYTF	TGTGCCAGCAGTGCCCGACAGGGTCCTAGCTATGGCTACACCTTC
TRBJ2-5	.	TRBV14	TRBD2	CASSQSDSGSGTQYF	TGTGCCAGCAGCCAATCGGATAGCGGGAGTGGGACCCAGTACTTC
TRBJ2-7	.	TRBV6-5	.	CASSWRGSSYEQYF	TGTGCCAGCAGTTGGAGGGGAAGCTCCTACGAGCAGTACTTC
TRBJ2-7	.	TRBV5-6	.	CASSLVGGKGEQYF	TGTGCCAGCAGCTTAGTAGGAGGGAAGGGTGAGCAGTACTTC
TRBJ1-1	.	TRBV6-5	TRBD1	CASSRDSAMNTEAFF	TGTGCCAGCAGCCGGGACAGCGCGATGAACACTGAAGCTTTCTTT
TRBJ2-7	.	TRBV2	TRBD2	CASSEWAGGPKAYEQYF	TGTGCCAGCAGTGAATGGGCGGGAGGGCCGAAAGCCTACGAGCAGTACTTC
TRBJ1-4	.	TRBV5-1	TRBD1	CASSYTGQDGEKLFF	TGCGCCAGCAGCTACACCGGACAGGACGGGGAAAAACTGTTTTTT
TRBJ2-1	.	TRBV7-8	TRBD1	CASSLVEDRPDNEQFF	TGTGCCAGCAGCTTAGTAGAGGACAGGCCCGACAATGAGCAGTTCTTC
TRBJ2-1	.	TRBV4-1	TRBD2	CASSQGGSGRAVNEQFF	TGCGCCAGCAGCCAAGGGGGAAGCGGGAGGGCAGTCAATGAGCAGTTCTTC
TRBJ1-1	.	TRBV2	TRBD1	CASSEQGAVETEAFF	TGTGCCAGCAGTGAACAGGGGGCTGTGGAAACTGAAGCTTTCTTT